This TCR beta chain appears in the sequencing data of a study of response to subunit inactivated influenza vaccine. For this clonotype: What it recognizes is unknown.

This CDR3 has 14 residues. Trimming removed 0 bases from V and 3 bases from J, with 9 bases in between. Germline CDR1 SGHRS, CDR2 YFSETQ. Whole-study findings and limits: Authors suggested seasonal influenza vaccinations each recruit few new T cells.

In TCRdb, the RT-PCR reads were re-called with MiXCR into one record per CDR3 protein. This table has just under 250,000 distinct CDR3 sequences, more than 9% appearing once. The TCR was taken from a man aged 50 to 60 who received an inactivated influenza vaccine. The material was non-naive T cells sorted from PBMCs, obtained less than 15 days before vaccination. The chain recombines TRBV5-1 with TRBJ1-2, with D unclear. For the CDR3, the DNA is TGCGCCAGCAGCTTGGTCGGCGCGGACTATGGCTACACCTTC. It specifies CASSLVGADYGYTF.